Listed below are T cell receptor beta chains from one sample, sequenced in a study of vaccination and CD4 T cells after COVID-19. Each CDR3 protein gets one entry after TCRdb re-called the PCR reads with MiXCR. The table includes roughly 9,100 distinct CDR3 sequences, about 32% detected once. The antigens these receptors bind are not known. Sequencing input: CD4+ T cells from blood, cultured in vitro. The receptors were sampled from a human donor in good health. CDR3s include the opening cysteine and the closing phenylalanine or tryptophan. The order of the fields is clone size, D gene, V gene, J gene, CDR3 protein, CDR3 DNA. The D gene is left open where the match is weak. Clone size, where shown, is once, few, many, or a class for clones that have expanded.

clone size: NA; D gene: TRBD1; V gene: TRBV11-2; J gene: TRBJ1-5; CDR3 protein: CASSLSRPPQGATPVAPQHF; CDR3 DNA: TGTGCCAGCAGCTTAAGTCGCCCTCCTCAGGGGGCTACGCCCGTCGCGCCCCAGCATTTT
clone size: few; D gene: NA; V gene: TRBV20-1; J gene: TRBJ2-3; CDR3 protein: CSARPAYTDTQYF; CDR3 DNA: TGCAGTGCTAGACCGGCCTACACAGATACGCAGTATTTT
clone size: NA; D gene: TRBD1; V gene: TRBV20-1; J gene: TRBJ1-3; CDR3 protein: CSASPNRGFGNTIYF; CDR3 DNA: TGCAGTGCTAGCCCTAACAGGGGGTTTGGAAACACCATATATTTT
clone size: once; D gene: NA; V gene: TRBV5-1; J gene: TRBJ1-2; CDR3 protein: CASSDPGQGVDGYTF; CDR3 DNA: TGCGCCAGCAGCGACCCGGGACAAGGGGTGGATGGCTACACCTTC
clone size: few; D gene: NA; V gene: TRBV7-6; J gene: TRBJ2-1; CDR3 protein: CASSLDQNNEQFF; CDR3 DNA: TGTGCCAGCAGCTTAGACCAAAACAATGAGCAGTTCTTC
clone size: medium-sized; D gene: NA; V gene: TRBV24-1; J gene: TRBJ1-1; CDR3 protein: CATSDPARGDAEAFF; CDR3 DNA: TGTGCCACCAGTGATCCGGCAAGGGGGGACGCTGAAGCTTTCTTT
clone size: few; D gene: NA; V gene: TRBV7-2; J gene: TRBJ1-5; CDR3 protein: CASSLSGGGNQPQHF; CDR3 DNA: TGTGCCAGCAGCTTAAGTGGGGGCGGCAATCAGCCCCAGCATTTT
clone size: few; D gene: TRBD2; V gene: TRBV20-1; J gene: TRBJ2-1; CDR3 protein: CSAAASGRASNEQFF; CDR3 DNA: TGCAGTGCAGCCGCCAGCGGGAGGGCATCCAATGAGCAGTTCTTC
clone size: NA; D gene: TRBD2; V gene: TRBV7-9; J gene: TRBJ2-3; CDR3 protein: CASTGGDTQYF; CDR3 DNA: TGTGCCAGCACCGGGGGGGATACGCAGTATTTT
clone size: medium-sized; D gene: NA; V gene: TRBV27; J gene: TRBJ1-2; CDR3 protein: CASSPDPNYGYTF; CDR3 DNA: TGTGCCAGCAGTCCAGACCCTAACTATGGCTACACCTTC
clone size: NA; D gene: NA; V gene: TRBV6-2/TRBV6-3; J gene: TRBJ2-6; CDR3 protein: CASSFRVSGANVLTF; CDR3 DNA: TGTGCCAGCAGTTTCAGGGTCTCTGGGGCCAACGTCCTGACTTTC
clone size: NA; D gene: TRBD2; V gene: TRBV28; J gene: TRBJ2-7; CDR3 protein: CASSLRGAGLSYEQYF; CDR3 DNA: TGTGCCAGCAGTTTACGGGGAGCGGGATTATCCTACGAGCAGTACTTC
clone size: few; D gene: NA; V gene: TRBV20-1; J gene: TRBJ1-1; CDR3 protein: CSARAGMNTEAFF; CDR3 DNA: TGCAGTGCTAGAGCAGGAATGAACACTGAAGCTTTCTTT
clone size: large; D gene: TRBD1; V gene: TRBV20-1; J gene: TRBJ1-2; CDR3 protein: CSATRRDRGSNYGYTF; CDR3 DNA: TGCAGTGCTACCCGGCGGGACAGGGGGTCTAACTATGGCTACACCTTC
clone size: few; D gene: TRBD1; V gene: TRBV27; J gene: TRBJ2-7; CDR3 protein: CASATGVPYEQYF; CDR3 DNA: TGTGCCAGCGCCACAGGGGTCCCCTACGAGCAGTACTTC
clone size: NA; D gene: NA; V gene: TRBV28; J gene: TRBJ2-5; CDR3 protein: CASSFEDPRYQETQYF; CDR3 DNA: TGTGCCAGCAGTTTTGAGGACCCCCGGTACCAAGAGACCCAGTACTTC
clone size: few; D gene: TRBD2; V gene: TRBV7-9; J gene: TRBJ2-7; CDR3 protein: CASSRGLALPYEQYF; CDR3 DNA: TGTGCCAGCAGCCGAGGACTAGCCCTCCCCTACGAGCAGTACTTC
clone size: NA; D gene: TRBD1; V gene: TRBV27; J gene: TRBJ1-2; CDR3 protein: CASRGQGRWVYGYTF; CDR3 DNA: TGTGCCAGCAGGGGACAGGGGAGATGGGTCTATGGCTACACCTTC
clone size: NA; D gene: NA; V gene: TRBV7-2; J gene: TRBJ2-1; CDR3 protein: CASSLYHNEQFF; CDR3 DNA: TGTGCCAGCAGCTTGTATCACAATGAGCAGTTCTTC
clone size: few; D gene: NA; V gene: TRBV20-1; J gene: TRBJ1-1; CDR3 protein: CSAPDQSPEAFF; CDR3 DNA: TGCAGTGCTCCCGACCAGAGCCCTGAAGCTTTCTTT
clone size: NA; D gene: NA; V gene: TRBV11-2; J gene: TRBJ2-3; CDR3 protein: CASSLGEYHTDTQYF; CDR3 DNA: TGTGCCAGCAGCTTAGGGGAGTACCACACAGATACGCAGTATTTT
clone size: NA; D gene: NA; V gene: TRBV7-9; J gene: TRBJ2-1; CDR3 protein: CASSLYNGEAEQFF; CDR3 DNA: TGTGCCAGCAGCTTATATAATGGGGAGGCTGAGCAGTTCTTC
clone size: NA; D gene: TRBD2; V gene: TRBV30; J gene: TRBJ2-7; CDR3 protein: CAWSVLYGGSTEQYF; CDR3 DNA: TGTGCCTGGAGTGTACTATACGGGGGGTCCACCGAGCAGTACTTC
clone size: NA; D gene: TRBD1; V gene: TRBV18; J gene: TRBJ1-1; CDR3 protein: CASSPVDRGHTEAFF; CDR3 DNA: TGTGCCAGCTCACCAGTGGACAGGGGGCACACTGAAGCTTTCTTT
clone size: NA; D gene: NA; V gene: TRBV15; J gene: TRBJ2-7; CDR3 protein: CATSSSWSSYEQYF; CDR3 DNA: TGTGCCACCAGCAGCTCCTGGAGTAGCTACGAGCAGTACTTC
clone size: few; D gene: TRBD2; V gene: TRBV20-1; J gene: TRBJ2-3; CDR3 protein: CSARGGGRAPDTQYF; CDR3 DNA: TGCAGTGCTAGAGGGGGCGGGAGGGCGCCAGATACGCAGTATTTT
clone size: NA; D gene: NA; V gene: TRBV7-9; J gene: TRBJ2-7; CDR3 protein: CASSLGFYEQYF; CDR3 DNA: TGTGCCAGCAGCTTGGGATTCTACGAGCAGTACTTC
clone size: few; D gene: TRBD1; V gene: TRBV6-5; J gene: TRBJ2-7; CDR3 protein: CASSYTGGMYEQYF; CDR3 DNA: TGTGCCAGCAGTTACACAGGGGGCATGTACGAGCAGTACTTC
clone size: few; D gene: NA; V gene: TRBV6-1; J gene: TRBJ1-6; CDR3 protein: CANSIGPNSPLHF; CDR3 DNA: TGTGCCAACTCCATAGGGCCCAATTCACCCCTCCACTTT
clone size: NA; D gene: NA; V gene: TRBV27; J gene: TRBJ2-3; CDR3 protein: CASSSGAEGDTQYF; CDR3 DNA: TGTGCCAGCAGTTCGGGGGCGGAGGGGGATACGCAGTATTTT
clone size: NA; D gene: NA; V gene: TRBV25-1; J gene: TRBJ1-5; CDR3 protein: CASSAGTANQPQHF; CDR3 DNA: TGTGCCAGCAGTGCCGGGACGGCTAATCAGCCCCAGCATTTT
clone size: few; D gene: TRBD2; V gene: TRBV7-2; J gene: TRBJ2-5; CDR3 protein: CASSLSGAGGTQYF; CDR3 DNA: TGTGCCAGCAGCCTTAGCGGTGCGGGGGGGACCCAGTACTTC
clone size: NA; D gene: TRBD2; V gene: TRBV7-3; J gene: TRBJ2-5; CDR3 protein: CASSTPRLAGTGETQYF; CDR3 DNA: TGTGCCAGCAGTACCCCGCGGCTAGCGGGGACGGGAGAGACCCAGTACTTC
clone size: few; D gene: TRBD2; V gene: TRBV7-9; J gene: TRBJ2-7; CDR3 protein: CASSWTSGYEQYF; CDR3 DNA: TGTGCCAGCAGCTGGACTAGCGGCTACGAGCAGTACTTC
clone size: NA; D gene: NA; V gene: TRBV19; J gene: TRBJ2-1; CDR3 protein: CASSIAGDNEQFF; CDR3 DNA: TGTGCCAGTAGTATAGCGGGAGACAATGAGCAGTTCTTC
clone size: NA; D gene: NA; V gene: TRBV19; J gene: TRBJ2-1; CDR3 protein: CASTRILASSSYNEQFF; CDR3 DNA: TGTGCCAGTACCCGTATCTTAGCGTCGAGCTCCTACAATGAGCAGTTCTTC
clone size: few; D gene: TRBD2; V gene: TRBV24-1; J gene: TRBJ2-2; CDR3 protein: CAARTSGSTGELFF; CDR3 DNA: TGTGCCGCACGGACTAGCGGGAGCACCGGGGAGCTGTTTTTT
clone size: NA; D gene: NA; V gene: TRBV20-1; J gene: TRBJ1-2; CDR3 protein: CSARDLRENGYTF; CDR3 DNA: TGCAGTGCTAGAGATCTCCGGGAAAATGGCTACACCTTC
clone size: NA; D gene: NA; V gene: TRBV28; J gene: TRBJ2-3; CDR3 protein: CASSPRGGTDTQYF; CDR3 DNA: TGTGCCAGCAGCCCCCGAGGAGGGACAGATACGCAGTATTTT
clone size: few; D gene: NA; V gene: TRBV7-2; J gene: TRBJ2-7; CDR3 protein: CASSPRTYEQYF; CDR3 DNA: TGTGCCAGCAGCCCCCGAACCTACGAGCAGTACTTC
clone size: NA; D gene: TRBD1; V gene: TRBV20-1; J gene: TRBJ2-4; CDR3 protein: CSARTGGHIQYF; CDR3 DNA: TGCAGTGCTAGAACAGGGGGGCACATTCAGTACTTC
clone size: NA; D gene: NA; V gene: TRBV7-2; J gene: TRBJ2-3; CDR3 protein: CASSFIGQTSTDTQYF; CDR3 DNA: TGTGCCAGCAGCTTCATAGGGCAGACTAGCACAGATACGCAGTATTTT